This passage covers 8 T cell receptor beta chains from one sample sequenced in a study of CD8 T cells in ankylosing spondylitis (dated by TCRdb to the late 2010s). Libraries were prepared through 5' RACE. This sample was sequenced with an Illumina HiSeq 2500. TCRdb redid the processing of the public reads, applying fastp at Q25 and MiXCR, and retained in-frame beta chains. Entries that share a CDR3 protein sequence are merged under the most common genes and DNA. For this sample the table gives hundreds of thousands of distinct CDR3 sequences, of which roughly 24% were detected only once. In total, the top ten clones hold about 7% of the sample. Source material: blood, either unsorted or a sorted T cell fraction (not recorded which). These receptors were collected from a male donor with ankylosing spondylitis or in good health (not recorded which).

This clonotype has a count of ten or more. This chain connects TRBV20-1 to TRBJ2-3; 8 bases align to TRBD2. Germline trimming cut 6 bases from V and 1 base from J; bases unmatched to any gene: 3. The CDR3 is 13 residues long. The V gene's germline CDR1 is DFQATT and CDR2 SNEGSKA (reference sequence). CDR3 coding DNA: TGCAGTGCCCTGACTAGCGGCACAGATACGCAGTATTTT. Its translation: CSALTSGTDTQYF.

This clonotype was seen a few times. This chain uses TRBV20-1 with TRBJ2-1, with 8 bases identical to TRBD2. The junction had 8 bases not matched to a gene; V was cut back by 3 bases and J by 4 bases. Germline V gives CDR1 DFQATT, CDR2 SNEGSKA (reference sequence). The CDR3 extends over 15 amino acids. CDR3 nucleotides: TGCAGTGCTAGCCCGCGGGAGGAGTGGTACAATGAGCAGTTCTTC. This gives the protein CSASPREEWYNEQFF.

This clonotype was seen ten or more times. The chain combines TRBV5-6 with TRBJ1-1, with D possibly matching TRBD1 (5 bases). This CDR3 has 15 residues. V shed 4 bases and J shed 0 bases, with 13 bases lying between them. Germline V lookup: CDR1 SGHDT, CDR2 YYEEEE. The CDR3 protein is CASSSETAMNTEAFF. CDR3 coding DNA: TGTGCCAGCAGCAGCGAGACAGCTATGAACACTGAAGCTTTCTTT.

This clonotype was counted ten times or more. The chain carries TRBV12-3 or TRBV12-4 and TRBJ2-5; possibly TRBD2 for D (5 bases). This CDR3 is built from 15 residues. V lost 4 bases and J 1 base, leaving 13 bases between the germline ends. The CDR3 loop is CASSSGLGIQETQYF. The DNA of the CDR3 is TGTGCCAGCAGTTCGGGGTTGGGGATCCAAGAGACCCAGTACTTC.

The gene calls are TRBV27 and TRBJ1-1; no clear D. Trimming left V 4 bases short and J 0 bases short, with 9 bases between. The CDR3 totals 14 residues. The germline V gene encodes CDR1 MNHEY and CDR2 SMNVEV (reference sequence). CDR3 sequence reads: CASSSPSLNTEAFF. The CDR3, as DNA: TGTGCCAGCAGTTCCCCCTCTTTGAACACTGAAGCTTTCTTT.

The chain couples TRBV6-1 to TRBJ2-2; 8 bases agree with TRBD2. Germline CDR1 reads MNHNS; CDR2 reads SASEGT. The trim removed 5 bases at V and 4 bases at J, leaving 12 bases unmatched. The CDR3 consists of 17 residues. The CDR3 DNA follows: TGTGCCAGCAGTCAGGGACGGGGGGGTTGGGCCACCGGGGAGCTGTTTTTT. Amino acids: CASSQGRGGWATGELFF.

The sample holds many counts of this clonotype. The rearrangement uses TRBV5-1 and TRBJ1-4, with TRBD1 identical over 12 bases. This CDR3 region has 17 residues. Per the germline V gene, CDR1 is SGHRS and CDR2 is YFSETQ. V trimming: 8 bases; J trimming: 0 bases; junction bases outside the gene matches: 8. In DNA form, the CDR3 reads TGCGCCAGTACACCGGGACAGGGGGCTGCAACTAATGAAAAACTGTTTTTT. It translates to CASTPGQGAATNEKLFF.

This clonotype was counted at least ten times. The chain joins TRBV5-1 to TRBJ1-4; no clear D gene. V gave up 1 base and J gave up 8 bases, with 18 bases separating them. The CDR3 covers 16 residues. CDR1 is SGHRS, CDR2 YFSETQ, per germline. The CDR3 loop is CASSLSVRTTVEKLFF. The DNA for the CDR3 is TGCGCCAGCAGCTTGTCTGTGAGAACAACTGTAGAAAAACTGTTTTTT.